Listed below are T cell receptor beta chains from one sample, sequenced in a study of T cell therapy after organ transplantation. TCRdb's copy holds only in-frame clones and misses some; the assay was immunoSEQ multiplex PCR. The sample comprises 44,000 or so clones, about 94% of which are singletons, and around 3.1% rests with the top ten. Their antigens are not known. The sample was CD8+ T cells from blood, taken before autologous CMV-specific T cell therapy. These receptors were taken from a human patient who had received a solid organ transplant and had CMV disease. Each CDR3 is given with its conserved first and last residue. Fields, in order: CDR3 protein, clone size, CDR3 length, V gene. Clone size appears in some rows only: once, few, many, or a class for an expanded clone.

cdr3_aa: CASSNPGLGPPETQYF
clone_size: .
cdr3_length: 16
v_call: TRBV7-9

cdr3_aa: CASSLGGLALYEQYF
clone_size: .
cdr3_length: 15
v_call: TRBV7-8

cdr3_aa: CASSPDSRKTQYF
clone_size: .
cdr3_length: 13
v_call: TRBV7-9

cdr3_aa: CAWSSGTGFYGYTF
clone_size: .
cdr3_length: 14
v_call: TRBV30

cdr3_aa: CASSLGGQPNPFAEQYF
clone_size: .
cdr3_length: 17
v_call: TRBV7-6

cdr3_aa: CASSSQGHSGNTIYF
clone_size: .
cdr3_length: 15
v_call: TRBV7-9

cdr3_aa: CAWSVLGGTGNTIYF
clone_size: once
cdr3_length: 15
v_call: TRBV30

cdr3_aa: CASSEGWVQYEQYF
clone_size: .
cdr3_length: 14
v_call: TRBV10-2

cdr3_aa: CASSLGQGAAYEQYF
clone_size: .
cdr3_length: 15
v_call: TRBV5-4

cdr3_aa: CASSFGAGGPTDTQYF
clone_size: once
cdr3_length: 16
v_call: TRBV5-4

cdr3_aa: CASSPGQAAIEAFF
clone_size: .
cdr3_length: 14
v_call: TRBV5-1

cdr3_aa: CASSEARGGPYNEQFF
clone_size: .
cdr3_length: 16
v_call: TRBV7-7

cdr3_aa: CASSFNLDRLNTEAFF
clone_size: .
cdr3_length: 16
v_call: TRBV5-5

cdr3_aa: CASSPDRFTDTQYF
clone_size: .
cdr3_length: 14
v_call: TRBV10-1

cdr3_aa: CATVGGSSYEQYF
clone_size: .
cdr3_length: 13
v_call: TRBV10-3

cdr3_aa: CASSFGQAIYEQYF
clone_size: .
cdr3_length: 14
v_call: TRBV5-6

cdr3_aa: CASTPPESYEQYF
clone_size: .
cdr3_length: 13
v_call: TRBV7-9

cdr3_aa: CASSPSGGESSYEQYF
clone_size: once
cdr3_length: 16
v_call: TRBV4-3

cdr3_aa: CASSYSGSQETQYF
clone_size: .
cdr3_length: 14
v_call: TRBV6-5

cdr3_aa: CSAKYGRYNEQFF
clone_size: .
cdr3_length: 13
v_call: TRBV29-1

cdr3_aa: CASSLVPPQTNTEAFF
clone_size: .
cdr3_length: 16
v_call: TRBV5-6

cdr3_aa: CASSPRDRADTEAFF
clone_size: once
cdr3_length: 15
v_call: TRBV18

cdr3_aa: CASSLAVREPYNEQFF
clone_size: .
cdr3_length: 16
v_call: TRBV7-8

cdr3_aa: CASSPRSSAYYEQYF
clone_size: once
cdr3_length: 15
v_call: TRBV18

cdr3_aa: CASSPRTGRGDTIYF
clone_size: .
cdr3_length: 15
v_call: TRBV13

cdr3_aa: CASSPTGINTEAFF
clone_size: .
cdr3_length: 14
v_call: TRBV5-4

cdr3_aa: CASSIRDRGTEAFF
clone_size: .
cdr3_length: 14
v_call: TRBV19

cdr3_aa: CASSSGAGGSYEQYF
clone_size: .
cdr3_length: 15
v_call: TRBV9

cdr3_aa: CASSPEGNQPQHF
clone_size: .
cdr3_length: 13
v_call: TRBV10-1

cdr3_aa: CASSVGRGGYEQYF
clone_size: .
cdr3_length: 14
v_call: TRBV9

cdr3_aa: CASSPSRSGRYNEQFF
clone_size: .
cdr3_length: 16
v_call: TRBV18

cdr3_aa: CASSDTLAGGRDTQYF
clone_size: few
cdr3_length: 16
v_call: TRBV6-4

cdr3_aa: CASSYGGSNYGYTF
clone_size: .
cdr3_length: 14
v_call: TRBV27

cdr3_aa: CASSYEGLANTGELFF
clone_size: once
cdr3_length: 16
v_call: TRBV6-5

cdr3_aa: CASSYDGRIAKNIQYF
clone_size: .
cdr3_length: 16
v_call: TRBV6-5

cdr3_aa: CASSMGDILAEAFF
clone_size: .
cdr3_length: 14
v_call: TRBV19

cdr3_aa: CASRREGNTEAFF
clone_size: once
cdr3_length: 13
v_call: TRBV7-6

cdr3_aa: CASSELDYSNQPQHF
clone_size: .
cdr3_length: 15
v_call: TRBV2

cdr3_aa: CSVEATGGWEQYF
clone_size: .
cdr3_length: 13
v_call: TRBV29-1

cdr3_aa: CATSRLGPDFEQYF
clone_size: .
cdr3_length: 14
v_call: TRBV15

cdr3_aa: CASMSGTGGYNEQFF
clone_size: once
cdr3_length: 15
v_call: TRBV13

cdr3_aa: CASSSLVPFNEQFF
clone_size: .
cdr3_length: 14
v_call: TRBV11-2

cdr3_aa: CASSDVGEGELFF
clone_size: .
cdr3_length: 13
v_call: TRBV25-1

cdr3_aa: CASSLGWSGEKLFF
clone_size: .
cdr3_length: 14
v_call: TRBV27

cdr3_aa: CAWSVRRGGAYNEQFF
clone_size: .
cdr3_length: 16
v_call: TRBV30

cdr3_aa: CAWSPDTFYEQYF
clone_size: .
cdr3_length: 13
v_call: TRBV30